This paragraph reports one T cell receptor beta chain. Deletions cut 5 bases from V and 7 bases from J, with 21 bases between. The CDR3 covers 15 residues. The germline gives CDR1 GTSNPN, CDR2 SVGIG (reference sequence). The data were taken from a study of cytomegalovirus exposure and HLA in healthy donors. 60 Vbeta and 13 Jbeta primers were used in PCR. Repertoires were generated with immunoSEQ multiplex PCR, while TCRdb's copy carries only in-frame clones and drops some. The table has about 130,000 clones, about 85% seen once. The genes are TRBV30 and TRBJ2-1; D not certain. The sample consisted of PBMCs. The sequence was collected from a woman in her twenties or thirties in good health and CMV-seropositive. Here the CDR3 DNA reads TGTGCCTGGGGTGGCCCTAGTGGCTCGCGGAATGAGCAGTTCTTC. The encoded protein is CAWGGPSGSRNEQFF.